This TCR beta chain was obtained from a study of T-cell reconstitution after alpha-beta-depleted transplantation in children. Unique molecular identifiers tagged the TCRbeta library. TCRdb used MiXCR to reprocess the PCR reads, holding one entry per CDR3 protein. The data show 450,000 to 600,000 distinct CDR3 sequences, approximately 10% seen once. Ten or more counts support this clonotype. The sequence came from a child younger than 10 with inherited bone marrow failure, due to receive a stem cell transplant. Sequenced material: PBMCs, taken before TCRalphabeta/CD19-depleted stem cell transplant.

For the CDR3, the DNA is TGTGCCAGCAGTCAGGGCCGGGACTATGGCTACACCTTC. It encodes CASSQGRDYGYTF. The chain couples TRBV27 to TRBJ1-2; possibly TRBD1 for D (5 bases). The V gene's germline CDR1 is MNHEY and CDR2 SMNVEV (reference sequence). There are 13 residues in the CDR3. V was clipped by 5 bases and J by 3 bases, with 10 bases between them.